These 32 T cell receptor beta chains originate from one sample sequenced in a study of chemoradiotherapy in HPV16-positive cancers. Produced via immunoSEQ multiplex PCR; TCRdb's table is partial and in-frame only. The sample has approximately 3,500 clones, 94% seen once; the top ten hold less than 4%. Sampling was performed from a patient who underwent chemoradiotherapy. The receptor source for this set is a human donor with HPV-associated anogenital cancer.

This clone has only one observation. The J gene is TRBJ1-6, the V gene TRBV19; D remains ambiguous. The CDR3 length is 13 residues. With 1 base removed from V and 14 bases from J, the gap between germline ends came to 12 bases. The germline V gene encodes CDR1 LNHDA and CDR2 SQIVND (reference sequence). The CDR3 DNA follows: TGTGCCAGTAGTATAGTCAGTTCGCGATCCCTCCACTTT. Amino acids: CASSIVSSRSLHF.

This clone was observed once. The rearrangement links TRBV11-3 to TRBJ2-1, with D perhaps matching TRBD1 (6 bases). Germline CDR1 reads SGHNT; CDR2 reads YENEEA. V lost 4 bases to trimming and J lost 1 base, with 14 bases between them. CDR3 length: 16 amino acids. The CDR3: CASSSRQVGSYNEQFF. The CDR3 region has the DNA TGTGCCAGCAGCTCACGACAGGTTGGGTCCTACAATGAGCAGTTCTTC.

The rearrangement joins TRBV7-2 to TRBJ1-6, with D unclear. The germline V and J ends were trimmed by 8 bases and 3 bases, with 11 bases remaining between them. This CDR3 spans 14 amino acids. Germline V gives CDR1 SGHTA, CDR2 FQGNSA. The CDR3 here is CASAAGLYNSPLHF. In DNA, the CDR3 is TGTGCCAGCGCCGCGGGCCTCTATAATTCACCCCTCCACTTT.

This clone was observed once. The chain combines TRBV4-3 with TRBJ2-7; D unclear. The V and J ends lost 0 bases and 6 bases respectively, with 15 bases between them. CDR3 length equals 15 residues. Germline loops: CDR1 LGHNA, CDR2 YSLEER. The CDR3 protein is CASSQDIGHPREQYF. For the CDR3, the DNA is TGCGCCAGCAGCCAAGATATCGGGCACCCGCGCGAGCAGTACTTC.

The chain links TRBV6-5 to TRBJ2-7; D gene unclear. The CDR3 is 14 residues long. The V gene's germline CDR1 is MNHEY and CDR2 SVGAGI. The V end lost 2 bases, the J end lost 4 bases, and 12 bases lay between the germline ends. The CDR3 DNA reads TGTGCCAGCAGTTACGGCAGATTACCTTACGAGCAGTACTTC. It codes for CASSYGRLPYEQYF.

This chain links TRBV7-9 with TRBJ2-7, with D possibly TRBD1 on 6 matching bases. The CDR3 totals 13 residues. The germline V and J ends were trimmed by 5 bases and 5 bases, with 13 bases remaining between them. The V gene's germline CDR1 is SEHNR and CDR2 FQNEAQ (reference sequence). CDR3: CASSLTGSNEQYF. The CDR3 nucleotides are TGTGCCAGCAGCCTCACAGGGAGCAACGAGCAGTACTTC.

CDR3 nucleotide sequence: TGTGCCAGCAGTCCACAAGGATTCGAAAGCAATCAGCCCCAGCATTTT. Its translation is CASSPQGFESNQPQHF. The rearrangement joins TRBV2 to TRBJ1-5; unclear D gene. This CDR3 is 16 amino acids long. Trimming took 5 bases from V and 1 from J, leaving 15 bases between them. Germline V gene sequence: CDR1 SNHLY, CDR2 FYNNEI.

V is TRBV7-2 and J is TRBJ1-4; D is ambiguous. Germline V gives CDR1 SGHTA, CDR2 FQGNSA. CDR3 length equals 16 residues. V lost 4 bases to trimming and J lost 7 bases, with 19 bases between them. CDR3 protein: CASSSGAGNIGEKLFF. CDR3 in DNA: TGTGCCAGCAGCTCGGGTGCGGGTAATATCGGTGAAAAACTGTTTTTT.

The chain employs TRBV7-2 and TRBJ1-2, with TRBD1 as a possible D gene (6 bases). Germline CDR1 is SGHTA and CDR2 is FQGNSA. The CDR3 loop spans 15 amino acids. V shed 1 base and J shed 5 bases, with 14 bases lying between them. The CDR3 region has the DNA TGTGCCAGCAGCTTAGTGTTACAGGGCTATTATGGCTACACCTTC. Protein sequence: CASSLVLQGYYGYTF.

The chain uses TRBV9 and TRBJ2-3; D unclear. Germline CDR1 reads SGDLS; CDR2 reads YYNGEE. The CDR3 sequence is 14 residues long. Deletions cut 3 bases from V and 0 bases from J, with 8 bases between. DNA of the CDR3: TGTGCCAGCAGCGAAGCAGCGAGCACAGATACGCAGTATTTT. Protein product: CASSEAASTDTQYF.

For this clone: One end of the junction fails to match germline, which may point to a read error. V is TRBV28 and J is TRBJ1-4; TRBD1 is a possible D gene (6 bases). There are 14 residues in the CDR3. The V gene's germline CDR1 is MDHEN and CDR2 SYDVKM. This chain's CDR3 is CASSQGISTEKLFF. Here the CDR3 DNA reads TGTGCTAGCAGTCAGGGGATCAGTACTGAAAAACTGTTTTTT.

This clone was recorded once. The V call is TRBV5-4, the J call TRBJ1-2; a weak D match, TRBD1 (5 bases). The germline V and J ends were trimmed by 5 bases and 8 bases, with 16 bases remaining between them. The CDR3 extends over 13 amino acids. Germline lookup yields CDR1 SGHNT and CDR2 YYREEE (reference sequence). The CDR3 nucleotides read TGTGCCAGCAGTCCTACCGGGACCGAAGGCTACACCTTC. Its protein product is CASSPTGTEGYTF.

This clone appeared a single time. J is TRBJ2-3 and V is TRBV5-1, with 10 bases that match TRBD2. This CDR3 is 16 amino acids long. Unmatched junction bases numbered 7, after V lost 6 bases and J lost 0 bases. CDR1 SGHRS and CDR2 YFSETQ come from the germline V gene. This CDR3 reads CASTASGGPSTDTQYF. The CDR3 DNA is TGCGCCAGCACGGCTAGCGGGGGCCCGAGCACAGATACGCAGTATTTT.

This chain connects TRBV28 to TRBJ2-7, with 8 nucleotides matching TRBD2. The CDR3 is made up of 15 amino acids. With V trimmed by 8 bases and J by 1 base, 10 bases remained unmatched. Germline values: CDR1 MDHEN, CDR2 SYDVKM. CDR3 sequence: CASLGGGRKSYEQYF. Written as DNA, the CDR3 is TGTGCCAGCCTTGGCGGGGGGCGAAAATCCTACGAGCAGTACTTC.

The J gene is TRBJ2-7, the V gene TRBV6-5, with D tentatively TRBD1 (5 bases). V shed 2 bases and J shed 5 bases, with 13 bases lying between them. The CDR3 is 14 residues long. Germline-derived CDR1 and CDR2 are MNHEY and SVGAGI. CDR3 protein: CASSYRTPPNEQYF. Written as DNA, the CDR3 is TGTGCCAGCAGTTACAGGACACCCCCTAACGAGCAGTACTTC.

The genes are TRBV4-1 and TRBJ2-3; possible D gene TRBD2, 6 bases. Per the germline V gene, CDR1 is MGHRA and CDR2 is YSYEKL. The CDR3 is 18 residues long. The V gene lost 1 base and the J gene lost 0 bases, with 17 bases spanning the gap. The CDR3 nucleotides are TGCGCCAGCAGCCAAGCTGGGGCTAGCGCTTATAGCACAGATACGCAGTATTTT. This gives the protein CASSQAGASAYSTDTQYF.

CDR3 sequence: CASSEALGQGNTGELFF. CDR3 coding DNA: TGTGCCAGCAGTGAAGCCCTTGGGCAGGGGAATACCGGGGAGCTGTTTTTT. The gene calls are TRBV25-1 and TRBJ2-2; tentatively, D is TRBD1 (6 bases). From germline, CDR1 is MGHDK and CDR2 SYGVNS. CDR3 length: 17 residues. The V and J ends lost 2 bases and 5 bases respectively, with 18 bases between them. Variable domain in full (rest from reference TRBV25-1 and TRBJ2-2): EADIYQTPRYLVIGTGKKITLECSQTMGHDKMYWYQQDPGMELHLIHYSYGVNSTEKGDLSSESTVSRIRTEHFPLTLESARPSHTSQYLCASSEALGQGNTGELFFGEGSRLTVL.

V and J are TRBV10-3 and TRBJ2-3, with TRBD2 matching 8 bases. The CDR3 sequence is 13 residues long. CDR1 ENHRY and CDR2 SYGVKD come from the germline V gene. The V gene end was trimmed by 6 bases and the J gene end by 1 base; junction bases not matched to a gene: 0. As DNA, the CDR3 is TGTGCCATCAGACTAGCGGGCACAGATACGCAGTATTTT. The encoded protein is CAIRLAGTDTQYF.

The J gene is TRBJ1-6, the V gene TRBV7-8; D is undetermined. Germline values: CDR1 SGHVS, CDR2 FQNEAQ. This CDR3 has 13 amino acids. Between the trimmed V and J ends, which lost 3 bases and 7 bases, there was a span of 7 bases. The CDR3 DNA is TGTGCCAGCAGCTTTAGCGGGAATTCACCCCTCCACTTT. This sequence encodes CASSFSGNSPLHF. Complete variable domain (other parts from reference TRBV7-8 and TRBJ1-6): GAGVSQSPRYKVAKRGQDVALRCDPISGHVSLFWYQQALGQGPEFLTYFQNEAQLDKSGLPSDRFFAERPEGSVSTLKIQRTQQEDSAVYLCASSFSGNSPLHFGNGTRLTVT.

This chain links TRBV6-1 with TRBJ1-1, with unresolved D. Germline CDR1 is MNHNS and CDR2 is SASEGT. The CDR3 totals 14 residues. V lost 4 bases, J lost 5 bases, and 14 bases lay in between. CDR3 protein: CASSVLVKGTEAFF. In nucleotides, the CDR3 is TGTGCCAGCAGTGTCCTGGTGAAAGGGACTGAAGCTTTCTTT.

V gene TRBV10-2 combines with J gene TRBJ2-3, with D possibly being TRBD2 (6 bases). Germline CDR1 and CDR2: WSHSY and SAAADI. The CDR3 has 16 residues. Deletions cut 3 bases from V and 0 bases from J, with 13 bases between. CDR3 in DNA: TGCGCCAGCAGTGATTGGGGCGGGGCTAGCACAGATACGCAGTATTTT. Protein product: CASSDWGGASTDTQYF.

V usage is TRBV2 and J usage is TRBJ2-7; weak D call: TRBD1 (5 bases). Germline assignment: CDR1 SNHLY and CDR2 FYNNEI. The CDR3 sequence is 13 residues long. V was pared by 3 bases and J by 5 bases, with 11 bases between. CDR3 coding DNA: TGTGCCAGCAGTGATCAGACAGCCCACGAGCAGTACTTC. Translation gives CASSDQTAHEQYF.

This chain uses TRBV7-2 with TRBJ1-1; D call uncertain. The V end was cut by 6 bases, the J end by 1 base, with 9 bases between. CDR1 SGHTA and CDR2 FQGNSA come from the germline V gene. This CDR3 has 13 residues. CDR3 region: CASRIRKNTEAFF. The CDR3 DNA reads TGTGCCAGCAGGATCAGGAAGAACACTGAAGCTTTCTTT.

The genes are TRBV7-8 and TRBJ1-1, with TRBD1 as a possible D gene (5 bases). The CDR3 consists of 14 residues. Trimming cost V 3 bases and J 1 base, with 9 bases left between them. Germline values: CDR1 SGHVS, CDR2 FQNEAQ. The DNA for the CDR3 is TGTGCCAGCAGCTTGGGGACGGGGAACACTGAAGCTTTCTTT. This gives the protein CASSLGTGNTEAFF.

The chain uses TRBV6-1 and TRBJ1-6; D may be TRBD1 (5 bases). V was pared by 4 bases and J by 11 bases, with 12 bases between. In germline, CDR1 is MNHNS, CDR2 SASEGT. CDR3 size: 13 residues. CDR3 bases: TGTGCCAGCAGTGCCATGGGGGATACACCCCTCCACTTT. This encodes CASSAMGDTPLHF.

V and J are TRBV4-3 and TRBJ1-6; 8 bases are shared with TRBD1. The CDR3 is 16 residues long. CDR1 is LGHNA and CDR2 is YSLEER in the germline V gene. Germline trimming cut 1 base from V and 6 bases from J; bases unmatched to any gene: 5. CDR3 protein: CASSQAVTGANSPLHF. In DNA, the CDR3 is TGCGCCAGCAGCCAAGCTGTGACAGGGGCTAATTCACCCCTCCACTTT.

The gene calls are TRBV5-1 and TRBJ1-4; D perhaps matches TRBD1 (6 bases). The ends were cut back, 6 bases at V and 5 bases at J, with 14 bases in the middle. The CDR3 spans 14 residues. Germline lookup yields CDR1 SGHRS and CDR2 YFSETQ. This chain's CDR3 is CASTPGTLNEKLFF. CDR3 in DNA: TGCGCCAGCACCCCCGGGACACTGAATGAAAAACTGTTTTTT.

V usage is TRBV2 and J usage is TRBJ1-1, with unresolved D. From germline, CDR1 is SNHLY and CDR2 FYNNEI. The germline V and J ends were trimmed by 4 bases and 5 bases, with 14 bases remaining between them. CDR3 size: 14 residues. The chain's CDR3 is CASSATARRTEAFF. CDR3 bases: TGTGCCAGCAGTGCGACGGCCCGGAGAACTGAAGCTTTCTTT.

Concerning this clone: An end of the junction differs from the germline gene, which may be a read error. The chain uses TRBV5-1 and TRBJ1-3; TRBD1 aligns across 8 bases. CDR1 and CDR2 (germline): SGHRS, YFSETQ. The CDR3 covers 15 residues. CDR3 nucleotide sequence: TGCGCCAGCAGCCCGCTGGACAGGGCTGGAGACACCATATATTTT. The encoded protein is CASSPLDRAGDTIYF.

The V call is TRBV20-1, the J call TRBJ1-1; D is perhaps TRBD1 (5 bases). The CDR3 consists of 11 residues. The V end was cut by 4 bases, the J end by 10 bases, with 13 bases between. CDR1 and CDR2 from the germline V gene are DFQATT and SNEGSKA (reference sequence). This CDR3 is CSAIGVRVAFF. The DNA of the CDR3 is TGCAGTGCTATCGGCGTCAGGGTAGCTTTCTTT.

The rearrangement links TRBV2 to TRBJ2-7, with TRBD1 matching over 7 bases. The CDR3 extends over 14 amino acids. Germline V lookup: CDR1 SNHLY, CDR2 FYNNEI. After removal of 4 bases from V and 6 bases from J, the junction contained 9 bases not matched to a gene. The CDR3 loop is CASSAPLQGPEQYF. CDR3 nucleotide sequence: TGTGCCAGCAGTGCCCCGTTACAGGGGCCCGAGCAGTACTTC. Full variable domain (remainder filled in from reference TRBV2 and TRBJ2-7): EPEVTQTPSHQVTQMGQEVILRCVPISNHLYFYWYRQILGQKVEFLVSFYNNEISEKSEIFDDQFSVERPDGSNFTLKIRSTKLEDSAMYFCASSAPLQGPEQYFGPGTRLTVT.

V and J are TRBV27 and TRBJ1-1; D possibly corresponds to TRBD1 (6 bases). The CDR3 has 16 residues. The germline CDR1 and CDR2 sequences are MNHEY and SMNVEV (reference sequence). The ends were cut back, 1 base at V and 4 bases at J, with 16 bases in the middle. The CDR3 sequence: CASSLYGGVSLTEAFF. CDR3 sequence (DNA): TGTGCCAGCAGTTTATACGGGGGCGTTTCGCTCACTGAAGCTTTCTTT.